This T cell receptor beta chain was captured in a study of blood T cell repertoires in COVID-19. The wider study: Samples came from the United States, Italy and Spain, spanning acute and convalescent COVID-19.

This clone was observed a single time. V lost 0 bases and J lost 7, with 13 bases in between. The germline CDR1 and CDR2 sequences are SGHVS and FNYEAQ. The CDR3 has 15 amino acids. Per the authors' pipeline: Reference gene primers were amplified, and this amplification served to estimate nucleated cell counts. Using immunoSEQ multiplex PCR, the repertoire was profiled, and TCRdb retains in-frame clones only, with some absent. The DNA gave D and trimming, while V, J and clone size come from that table. The table lists a few hundred thousand clones, 85% to 90% of them singletons. The V and J genes are TRBV7-6 and TRBJ1-5, with D perhaps TRBD1 (5 bases). The sequence was obtained from a man in his sixties with acute or convalescent COVID-19. Sequencing input: peripheral blood. CDR3 nucleotide sequence: TGTGCCAGCAGCTTAGCGGCGGGGGGGGACCAGCCCCAGCATTTT. The encoded protein is CASSLAAGGDQPQHF.